A single sample is the source of the 29 T cell receptor beta chains below, sequenced in a study of shared clonotypes between healthy human individuals. This table comes from immunoSEQ multiplex PCR, and its TCRdb copy is limited to in-frame clones, with some not included. The table records about 600,000 clones, around 97% of them present only once. Sequencing was done on a sample of naive CD4+ T cells sorted from blood. The subset is: CD45RA+ positively selected. The source is a woman aged 30 to 39 in good health.

The V gene is TRBV19, the J gene TRBJ1-4; D might be TRBD1 (6 bases). The CDR3 runs 15 residues. V was pared by 6 bases and J by 7 bases, with 18 bases between. Germline V gene sequence: CDR1 LNHDA, CDR2 SQIVND (reference sequence). The chain's CDR3 is CASSSQSGAGEKLFF. In DNA form, the CDR3 reads TGTGCCAGTAGCTCTCAGTCGGGGGCCGGTGAAAAACTGTTTTTT.

This chain uses TRBV7-8 with TRBJ2-3; no clear D. CDR1 is SGHVS and CDR2 is FQNEAQ in the germline V gene. Between the trimmed V and J ends, which lost 5 bases and 0 bases, there was a span of 9 bases. CDR3 length: 14 residues. DNA for the CDR3: TGTGCCAGCAGCGTCGTATACAGCACAGATACGCAGTATTTT. Translating gives CASSVVYSTDTQYF.

The rearrangement uses TRBV2 and TRBJ2-2, with 7 bases identical to TRBD2. Germline values: CDR1 SNHLY, CDR2 FYNNEI. The CDR3 has 15 residues. V shed 5 bases and J 0 bases; nucleotides not matched to a gene: 3. CDR3 amino acids: CASSFGTTNTGELFF. In DNA form, the CDR3 reads TGTGCCAGCAGTTTCGGGACTACGAACACCGGGGAGCTGTTTTTT.

The chain couples TRBV18 to TRBJ1-1; no reliable D call. The V end was cut by 3 bases, the J end by 1 base, with 12 bases between. Germline V lookup: CDR1 KGHSH, CDR2 LQKENI. The CDR3 length is 15 residues. Here the CDR3 DNA reads TGTGCCAGCTCACCCCCCAGGACTTCGAACACTGAAGCTTTCTTT. Protein sequence: CASSPPRTSNTEAFF. Together with reference TRBV18 and TRBJ1-1, the CDR3 gives the full variable domain: NAGVMQNPRHLVRRRGQEARLRCSPMKGHSHVYWYRQLPEEGLKFMVYLQKENIIDESGMPKERFSAEFPKEGPSILRIQQVVRGDSAAYFCASSPPRTSNTEAFFGQGTRLTVV.

The rearrangement uses TRBV5-1 and TRBJ1-2, with unresolved D. This CDR3 is 15 amino acids long. The germline V and J ends were trimmed by 4 bases and 4 bases, with 17 bases remaining between them. Germline CDR1 is SGHRS and CDR2 is YFSETQ. This CDR3 reads CASSLTGFEAYGYTF. DNA of the CDR3: TGCGCCAGCAGCCTCACGGGGTTTGAAGCCTATGGCTACACCTTC.

V is TRBV25-1 and J is TRBJ2-1; 12 bases line up with TRBD2. Germline V CDR1 and CDR2: MGHDK, SYGVNS. The CDR3 spans 15 residues. J was trimmed by 6 bases and V by 4 bases; bases with no gene match: 4. CDR3 nucleotides: TGTGCCAGCAGTGGGACTAGCGGGGACCCCAATGAGCAGTTCTTC. It is translated as CASSGTSGDPNEQFF.

J is TRBJ2-3 and V is TRBV11-2; 14 nucleotides match TRBD2. The J segment lost 8 bases and the V segment lost 1 base, leaving 5 bases of the junction unmatched. Germline CDR1 and CDR2: SGHAT and FQNNGV. CDR3 size: 16 residues. CDR3 sequence reads: CASSLAGTSGSVTQYF. The DNA for the CDR3 is TGTGCCAGCAGCTTAGCCGGGACTAGCGGGAGTGTTACGCAGTATTTT.

The chain carries TRBV5-1 and TRBJ2-7; weak D call: TRBD1 (6 bases). Germline assignment: CDR1 SGHRS and CDR2 YFSETQ. Between the trimmed V and J ends, which lost 0 bases and 4 bases, there was a span of 23 bases. CDR3 length: 18 residues. CDR3 bases: TGCGCCAGCAGCTTGGGGCCGGGGACATCGCTTACTAATTACGAGCAGTACTTC. Protein product: CASSLGPGTSLTNYEQYF.

The chain links TRBV28 to TRBJ1-2; 9 bases are a match to TRBD1. From germline, CDR1 is MDHEN and CDR2 SYDVKM. The CDR3 is made up of 14 amino acids. After removal of 4 bases from V and 8 bases from J, the junction contained 8 bases not matched to a gene. The CDR3 loop is CASSSGQGPPGYTF. The CDR3 nucleotides are TGTGCCAGCAGTTCGGGACAGGGTCCCCCAGGCTACACCTTC.

This chain links TRBV28 with TRBJ2-1, with D perhaps TRBD2 (6 bases). CDR1 is MDHEN, CDR2 SYDVKM, per germline. V was trimmed by 7 bases and J by 9 bases, leaving 25 bases between them. The length of the CDR3 is 16 residues. CDR3 residues: CASNQRRQRAGGEQFF. CDR3 nucleotides: TGTGCCAGCAACCAGAGACGACAGCGCGCCGGGGGTGAGCAGTTCTTC.

CDR3 nucleotides: TGTGCCAGCAGACGGGGCGCGAACACTGAAGCTTTCTTT. Translating it yields CASRRGANTEAFF. The gene calls are TRBV6-5 and TRBJ1-1, with D maybe TRBD1 (5 bases). Germline assignment: CDR1 MNHEY and CDR2 SVGAGI. Trimming removed 6 bases at V and 1 base at J, with 9 bases between. CDR3 length equals 13 residues.

The rearrangement uses TRBV6-1 and TRBJ2-7; 9 bases match TRBD2. CDR3 length: 15 residues. Germline assignment: CDR1 MNHNS and CDR2 SASEGT. J lost 6 bases, V lost 2 bases, and 8 bases had no gene match. CDR3 in amino acids: CASSERLAEFLEQYF. CDR3 coding DNA: TGTGCCAGCAGTGAAAGACTAGCGGAGTTTCTCGAGCAGTACTTC.

In this sample, this clone turned up once. V usage is TRBV13 and J usage is TRBJ2-5; TRBD1 aligns across 7 bases. Germline lookup yields CDR1 PRHDT and CDR2 FYEKMQ (reference sequence). CDR3 length equals 12 residues. Trimming at V came to 5 bases and at J to 11 bases, leaving 8 bases not matched to a gene. The CDR3 is CASSPRDSRQYF. The CDR3 DNA reads TGTGCCAGCAGCCCGAGGGACAGTAGACAGTACTTC.

The gene calls are TRBV10-2 and TRBJ2-5, with a tentative D call TRBD2 (6 bases). The CDR3 is 12 residues long. V lost 6 bases, J lost 5 bases, and 10 bases lay in between. CDR1 and CDR2 from the germline V gene are WSHSY and SAAADI. The CDR3 DNA follows: TGCGCCAGCAGCGGGAGCGGCGAGACCCAGTACTTC. It encodes CASSGSGETQYF.

The chain combines TRBV4-1 with TRBJ2-5; D gene unclear. Looked up from germline, CDR1 is MGHRA and CDR2 is YSYEKL. The V end was cut by 4 bases, the J end by 4 bases, with 10 bases between. The CDR3 extends over 13 amino acids. The DNA for the CDR3 is TGCGCCAGCAGCCGAACTTCGGGAGAGACCCAGTACTTC. It yields the protein CASSRTSGETQYF.

The rearrangement uses TRBV2 and TRBJ1-2, with a possible D match to TRBD1 (6 bases). CDR3 length equals 13 residues. The ends were cut back, 7 bases at V and 1 base at J, with 10 bases in the middle. The germline V gene encodes CDR1 SNHLY and CDR2 FYNNEI. The CDR3 coding sequence is TGTGCCAGCAAAGAGGACAGTAACTATGGCTACACCTTC. Protein product: CASKEDSNYGYTF.

CDR3 region: CAISGEDTQYF. CDR3 DNA: TGTGCCATCAGTGGAGAAGATACGCAGTATTTT. This sequence joins TRBV10-3 and TRBJ2-3; D ambiguous. Deletions cut 4 bases from V and 5 bases from J, with 4 bases between. Germline CDR1 is ENHRY and CDR2 is SYGVKD. This CDR3 is 11 amino acids long.

The rearrangement links TRBV5-1 to TRBJ2-5; no clear D. This CDR3 comprises 13 residues. The V end was cut by 4 bases, the J end by 0 bases, with 7 bases between. Germline CDR1 SGHRS, CDR2 YFSETQ. The CDR3 nucleotides read TGCGCCAGCAGCAGAGAGTACCAAGAGACCCAGTACTTC. This gives the protein CASSREYQETQYF.

The chain joins TRBV7-8 to TRBJ2-5, with D uncertain. Germline values: CDR1 SGHVS, CDR2 FQNEAQ. Trimming cost V 1 base and J 5 bases, with 8 bases left between them. The CDR3 covers 13 residues. Here the CDR3 DNA reads TGTGCCAGCAGCTTAGTAGATAGGGAGACCCAGTACTTC. This codes for CASSLVDRETQYF.

The chain has TRBV15 and TRBJ1-1; D gene unclear. The V and J ends lost 3 bases and 1 base respectively, with 15 bases between them. CDR3 length equals 16 residues. Per germline, CDR1 LNHNV and CDR2 YYDKDF (reference sequence). In DNA form, the CDR3 reads TGTGCCACCAGCAGTAGAGTTCGGCAGCCGAACACTGAAGCTTTCTTT. This encodes CATSSRVRQPNTEAFF.

The chain employs TRBV7-2 and TRBJ1-1; TRBD1 matches at 7 bases. Germline CDR1 and CDR2: SGHTA and FQGNSA. V lost 0 bases and J lost 6; bases outside the gene matches: 1. The CDR3 sequence is 13 residues long. The CDR3 nucleotides read TGTGCCAGCAGCTTAGCTAGGGGGCCTGAAGCTTTCTTT. It translates to CASSLARGPEAFF.

The chain uses TRBV6-6 and TRBJ1-3; possible D gene TRBD1, 6 bases. V dropped 6 bases and J dropped 0 bases, with 15 bases sitting between them. The germline CDR1 and CDR2 sequences are MNHNY and SVGAGI (reference sequence). The CDR3 runs 16 residues. DNA for the CDR3: TGTGCCAGCAGGTTGGGGGCCTCGAGCTCTGGAAACACCATATATTTT. Translating gives CASRLGASSSGNTIYF.

In its sample, this clone was seen once. The chain joins TRBV7-6 to TRBJ1-5, with TRBD1 matching 7 bases. Unmatched junction bases numbered 11, after V lost 5 bases and J lost 7 bases. Germline V gene lookup returns CDR1 SGHVS and CDR2 FNYEAQ. This CDR3 contains 15 residues. Written as DNA, the CDR3 is TGTGCCAGCAGCGCAAACAGGGGAAGCGGACAGCCCCAGCATTTT. It encodes CASSANRGSGQPQHF.

This chain uses TRBV2 with TRBJ2-6; D not certain. The V gene lost 2 bases and the J gene lost 0 bases, with 5 bases spanning the gap. The CDR3 totals 15 residues. Per germline, CDR1 SNHLY and CDR2 FYNNEI. This chain's CDR3 is CASSEQSSGANVLTF. CDR3 coding DNA: TGTGCCAGCAGTGAACAGAGCTCTGGGGCCAACGTCCTGACTTTC. The full variable domain, completed using reference TRBV2 and TRBJ2-6, is EPEVTQTPSHQVTQMGQEVILRCVPISNHLYFYWYRQILGQKVEFLVSFYNNEISEKSEIFDDQFSVERPDGSNFTLKIRSTKLEDSAMYFCASSEQSSGANVLTFGAGSRLTVL.

A remark on this clone: At the DNA level, this CDR3 is encoded by other sequences in the same sample as well. The chain links TRBV11-3 to TRBJ2-7, with 10 nucleotides matching TRBD2. Germline CDR1 reads SGHNT; CDR2 reads YENEEA. After removal of 1 base from V and 0 bases from J, the junction contained 0 bases not matched to a gene. The CDR3 has 15 amino acids. CDR3 DNA: TGTGCCAGCAGCTTAGCTAGCGGGAGCTCCTACGAGCAGTACTTC. Its translation is CASSLASGSSYEQYF.

The gene calls are TRBV2 and TRBJ1-4, with no clear D. The CDR3 contains 15 residues. Germline assignment: CDR1 SNHLY and CDR2 FYNNEI. Trimming shortened V by 2 bases and J by 7 bases, and 14 bases separated the two germline ends. This CDR3 reads CASSEQPVESEKLFF. CDR3 bases: TGTGCCAGCAGTGAACAACCGGTCGAGAGTGAAAAACTGTTTTTT.

The rearrangement joins TRBV5-1 to TRBJ1-1, with 7 positions matching TRBD1. Trimming at V came to 4 bases and at J to 4 bases, leaving 7 bases not matched to a gene. The CDR3 has 14 amino acids. Looked up from germline, CDR1 is SGHRS and CDR2 is YFSETQ. DNA of the CDR3: TGCGCCAGCAGCCCCGGGACAGAGGGCACTGAAGCTTTCTTT. Residues: CASSPGTEGTEAFF. Looking up the rest from reference TRBV5-1 and TRBJ1-1 gives the full variable domain: KAGVTQTPRYLIKTRGQQVTLSCSPISGHRSVSWYQQTPGQGLQFLFEYFSETQRNKGNFPGRFSGRQFSNSRSEMNVSTLELGDSALYLCASSPGTEGTEAFFGQGTRLTVV.

The V and J genes are TRBV19 and TRBJ2-3; TRBD1 is a possible D gene (5 bases). The V and J ends lost 7 bases and 2 bases respectively, with 13 bases between them. CDR1 and CDR2 (germline): LNHDA, SQIVND (reference sequence). The CDR3 spans 14 residues. CDR3 in amino acids: CASNQWGSTDTQYF. CDR3 DNA: TGTGCCAGTAACCAATGGGGCTCCACAGATACGCAGTATTTT.

The V call is TRBV10-3, the J call TRBJ2-1; D is uncertain. Germline V CDR1 and CDR2: ENHRY, SYGVKD. The CDR3 sequence is 15 residues long. Trimming pared 0 bases from V and 5 bases from J, leaving 11 bases between. The CDR3, as DNA: TGTGCCATCAGTGAGTCAAACAAGGTTAACAATGAGCAGTTCTTC. Its protein is CAISESNKVNNEQFF.